A single T cell receptor (beta chain) is shown here with its context. No cognate antigen has been identified for it. One base away there is no much larger clone; base qualities are not given. The sample's time point label is to be understood as: about 28 days (+/-7) after the second vaccine dose. Because spike-specific TCR depth and breadth did not differ between the two schedules, AZD1222 recipients who got a second dose at roughly 4 weeks were pooled with those who got a second dose at roughly 12 weeks. Vaccinee samples came from UK trials COV001 and COV002, including a single-blind randomized controlled phase 2/3 trial of AZD1222 (ChAdOx1 nCoV-19) in healthy adults. For TCRbeta chain sequencing, PBMC samples were collected from trial participants at day 0 and at day 28 after the second dose. The CDR3 starts with the cysteine, ends with the phenylalanine, and has 13 residues. Here the CDR3 DNA is all that survives: 39 bases in frame from base 1. V drops 7 bases and J drops 0 bases, leaving 7 bases in between. Sequences SGHNT (CDR1) and YYREEE (CDR2) are obtained from the germline V gene (reference sequence).

The CDR3 regions of human TCRbeta chains were subjected to immunosequencing. Processing in the source paper ran as follows. Repertoire TCRs were checked for matches against a reference library of SARS-CoV-2-specific TCRs that had been generated using the MIRA antigen-specificity platform. Breadth was defined as the fraction of unique TCRs that were SARS-CoV-2-associated. Depth was defined as the fraction of total T cells that were SARS-CoV-2-associated. Each spike-specific TCR was assigned to its reactive spike region and to a CD4 or CD8 class using the MIRA data. Log10-transformed breadth and depth values were compared by one-way ANOVA with Sidak's multiple comparisons tests. The source is immuneACCESS, and TCRdb retained only in-frame sequences with V and J called. Part of the clones is not carried over; for the studies checked, unresolved V genes explain less than half of this, and the remainder is unexplained. The DNA gave D and trimming, while V, J and clone size come from that table. The sample contains about 110,000 clones, roughly 89% of them found a single time. In total, the top ten clones hold less than 2.5% of the sample.

The source of the sample is a study of T cell responses to AZD1222 COVID-19 vaccine (dated by TCRdb to the early 2020s). For the wider study: A total of 233 trial participants underwent TCR sequencing, of whom 207 had received two doses of AZD1222 and about 25 had received two doses of the MenACWY control vaccine. Trial participants were enrolled into age subgroups of 18-55, 56-69 and 70-plus years, which contained 148, 28 and 57 TCR-sequenced participants, respectively. Beyond this particular receptor, the publication reports: No day 14 peak-response samples were available, so repertoires were characterized only after the peak T cell response. Participants were mostly white British and included more females than males, and it was suggested by the authors that clonal diversity may have been underestimated. Vaccine-associated CD4 TCRs spanned the whole spike protein, with dominant responses in regions 160-218 and 743-854. Epitopes outside the regions mutated in the B.1.351 and B.1.1.7 variants were reportedly recognized by nearly half of the unique spike-specific TCRs. In the small 56-69-year group, the increase in depth fell short of significance, most likely because of low power. A significant rise in spike-specific TCR breadth and depth was observed after two AZD1222 doses relative to day 0 and relative to MenACWY recipients. Conclusions about previously exposed vaccinees were limited because only a handful of AZD1222 recipients were SARS-CoV-2 seropositive at baseline.

This TCR derives from an adult who received the AZD1222 COVID-19 vaccine. The V and J segments used are TRBV5-4 and TRBJ1-4; matching of 5 bases hints at TRBD1 as the D gene. The specimen was peripheral blood, collected 28 days after the second AZD1222 dose. CDR3 protein: CASSRATNEKLFF. The base sequence is TGTGCCAGCTCCAGGGCAACTAATGAAAAACTGTTTTTT.